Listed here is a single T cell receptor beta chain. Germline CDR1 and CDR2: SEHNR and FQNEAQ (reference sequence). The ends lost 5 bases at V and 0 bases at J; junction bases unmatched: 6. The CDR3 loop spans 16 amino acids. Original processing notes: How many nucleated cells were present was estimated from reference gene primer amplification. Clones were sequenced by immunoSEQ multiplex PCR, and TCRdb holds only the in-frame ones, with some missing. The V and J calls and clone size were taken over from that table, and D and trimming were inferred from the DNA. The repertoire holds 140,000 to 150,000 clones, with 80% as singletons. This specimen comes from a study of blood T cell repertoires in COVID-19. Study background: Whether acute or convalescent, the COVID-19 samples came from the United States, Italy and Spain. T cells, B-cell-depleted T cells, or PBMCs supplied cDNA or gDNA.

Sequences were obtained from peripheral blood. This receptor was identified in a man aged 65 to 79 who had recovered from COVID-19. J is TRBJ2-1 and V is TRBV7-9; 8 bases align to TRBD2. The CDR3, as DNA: TGTGCCAGCAGCCCCCTGAGCGGGAGCTCCTACAATGAGCAGTTCTTC. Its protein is CASSPLSGSSYNEQFF.